Listed here is a single T cell receptor (beta chain). TCRdb processed the 5' RACE reads again and assigns one entry to each CDR3 protein, with no DNA. The table lists about 410,000 distinct CDR3 sequences. From germline, CDR1 is SGHRS and CDR2 YFSETQ. The CDR3 spans 16 residues. These data belong to a study of T cells expressing NK-cell markers. The receptor was isolated from a woman aged 45-60 years in good health. The sequencing sample was made of blood T cells: a sorted CD56 or NKG2C T cell subset, CD4+ or CD8+ T cells, or bulk PBMC T cells (not recorded which). This chain connects TRBV5-1 to TRBJ1-1; the D call of TRBD1 rests on TCRdb alone, since no DNA is present to check it. This CDR3 reads CASSLTQGGSYTEAFF.